The 31 T cell receptor beta chains given below trace back to one sample, sequenced in a study of regulatory T cells in long-lasting Graves disease. Sequencing libraries for TCR beta were prepared with iRepertoire HTBI primers and Arm-PCR of CDR3 regions. TCRdb passed the multiplex PCR reads through MiXCR, listing each CDR3 protein once. The sample includes 500,000 to 700,000 distinct CDR3 sequences, about 30% of them seen just once. Time point: persistent/refractory GD, antithyroid drugs over 5 years with positive TRAb. The authors made the TCR library using RNA they extracted from PBMCs. The specimen comprised peripheral blood mononuclear cells (PBMCs), sampled when the disease was refractory, from a patient treated with antithyroid drugs. The receptors shown here come from a female donor with Graves disease.

V usage is TRBV7-9 and J usage is TRBJ2-7; 7 bases match TRBD1. The CDR3 is 14 residues long. Germline CDR1 reads SEHNR; CDR2 reads FQNEAQ (reference sequence). With V trimmed by 5 bases and J by 2 bases, 6 bases remained unmatched. This chain's CDR3 is CASSPWTGAYEQYF. DNA of the CDR3: TGTGCCAGCAGCCCCTGGACAGGTGCCTACGAGCAGTACTTC.

J is TRBJ2-1 and V is TRBV15; 13 bases line up with TRBD2. CDR3 length: 14 amino acids. The trim removed 2 bases at V and 14 bases at J, leaving 6 bases unmatched. The germline gives CDR1 LNHNV, CDR2 YYDKDF (reference sequence). DNA for the CDR3: TGTGCCACCAGCAGACTCGGACTAGCGGGAGCGGAGTTCTTC. It translates to CATSRLGLAGAEFF. Variable domain in full (rest from reference TRBV15 and TRBJ2-1): DAMVIQNPRYQVTQFGKPVTLSCSQTLNHNVMYWYQQKSSQAPKLLFHYYDKDFNNEADTPDNFQSRRPNTSFCFLDIRSPGLGDTAMYLCATSRLGLAGAEFFGPGTRLTVL.

The V and J genes are TRBV30 and TRBJ1-5; D is ambiguous. V lost 2 bases to trimming and J lost 1 base, with 6 bases between them. CDR3 length equals 13 residues. Germline CDR1 and CDR2: GTSNPN and SVGIG (reference sequence). CDR3 sequence reads: CAWSQASNQPQHF. The CDR3 region has the DNA TGTGCCTGGAGTCAGGCAAGCAATCAGCCCCAGCATTTT.

This clonotype was observed many times. The V call is TRBV11-2, the J call TRBJ1-2; 7 bases map to TRBD1. Trimming cost V 5 bases and J 6 bases; bases outside gene matches: 9. The germline V gene encodes CDR1 SGHAT and CDR2 FQNNGV. The CDR3 runs 14 residues. The CDR3 loop is CASSAGGTFNGYTF. The DNA for the CDR3 is TGTGCCAGCAGCGCAGGGGGGACTTTTAATGGCTACACCTTC.

As concerns this clonotype: Because the CDR3 is missing its conserved closing phenylalanine or tryptophan, this is likely a read error. This rearrangement joins TRBV2 to TRBJ2-7; D perhaps matches TRBD2 (5 bases). CDR1 is SNHLY and CDR2 is FYNNEI in the germline V gene. The length of the CDR3 is 12 residues. Trimming took 5 bases from V and 1 from J, leaving 6 bases between them. This chain's CDR3 is CASSPGSYEQYL. The DNA of the CDR3 is TGTGCCAGCAGTCCGGGGTCCTACGAGCAGTACCTC.

This clonotype was seen repeatedly, ten times or more. V is TRBV28 and J is TRBJ1-1; D perhaps matches TRBD1 (6 bases). The length of the CDR3 is 17 residues. V was pared by 6 bases and J by 1 base, with 21 bases between. Per the germline V gene, CDR1 is MDHEN and CDR2 is SYDVKM. Here the CDR3 reads CASSPPLYRDKNTEAFF. The DNA of the CDR3 is TGTGCCAGCAGCCCTCCCCTATACCGGGACAAGAACACTGAAGCTTTCTTT.

The J gene is TRBJ1-5, the V gene TRBV19; 8 bases fit TRBD1. Trimming at V came to 3 bases and at J to 4 bases, leaving 5 bases not matched to a gene. The CDR3 has 15 residues. Germline lookup yields CDR1 LNHDA and CDR2 SQIVND (reference sequence). CDR3 DNA: TGTGCCAGTAGTATCCCGGACAGGGTTAATCAGCCCCAGCATTTT. This gives the protein CASSIPDRVNQPQHF.

The chain employs TRBV4-1 and TRBJ1-2; 9 bases fit TRBD1. The CDR3 runs 14 residues. Per the germline V gene, CDR1 is MGHRA and CDR2 is YSYEKL. V lost 3 bases, J lost 4 bases, and 3 bases stayed unmatched. The chain's CDR3 is CASSHTGQGYGYTF. CDR3 nucleotides: TGCGCCAGCAGCCACACGGGACAGGGCTATGGCTACACCTTC.

This clonotype was seen many times. CDR3 in amino acids: CASSLGRFEAFF. As DNA, the CDR3 is TGTGCCAGCAGCTTAGGACGGTTTGAAGCTTTCTTT. This chain joins TRBV11-2 and TRBJ1-1, with D hard to call. V was clipped by 1 base and J by 7 bases, with 7 bases between them. This CDR3 has 12 amino acids. In germline, CDR1 is SGHAT, CDR2 FQNNGV.

The chain has TRBV29-1 and TRBJ2-5, with 8 nucleotides matching TRBD1. This CDR3 comprises 18 residues. V dropped 2 bases and J dropped 5; count of bases not matched to a gene: 19. Germline V gene sequence: CDR1 SQVTM, CDR2 ANQGSEA. DNA for the CDR3: TGCAGCGTTGAATTCCTACAGGGGGAGGCCTTCGGTGGGGAGACCCAGTACTTC. Its translation: CSVEFLQGEAFGGETQYF. Supplemented by reference TRBV29-1 and TRBJ2-5, the full variable domain reads SAVISQKPSRDICQRGTSLTIQCQVDSQVTMMFWYRQQPGQSLTLIATANQGSEATYESGFVIDKFPISRPNLTFSTLTVSNMSPEDSSIYLCSVEFLQGEAFGGETQYFGPGTRLLVL.

The chain links TRBV29-1 to TRBJ2-7; no definite D call. V gave up 4 bases and J gave up 1 base, with 8 bases separating them. This CDR3 has 12 residues. Germline V lookup: CDR1 SQVTM, CDR2 ANQGSEA. CDR3 DNA sequence: TGCAGCGTTGTTAGGGAATCCTACGAGCAGTACTTC. This sequence encodes CSVVRESYEQYF.

About this clonotype: Compared with germline, one end of the junction differs, possibly owing to a read error. V and J are TRBV5-1 and TRBJ2-1, with 11 bases matching TRBD1. The CDR3 consists of 15 residues. CDR1 and CDR2 from the germline V gene are SGHRS and YFSETQ. The CDR3 here is CASSLQGQGADEQFF. CDR3 bases: TGTGCCAGCAGCTTGCAAGGACAGGGGGCGGATGAGCAGTTCTTC. Supplemented by reference TRBV5-1 and TRBJ2-1, the full variable domain reads KAGVTQTPRYLIKTRGQQVTLSCSPISGHRSVSWYQQTPGQGLQFLFEYFSETQRNKGNFPGRFSGRQFSNSRSEMNVSTLELGDSALYLCASSLQGQGADEQFFGPGTRLTVL.

V is TRBV9 and J is TRBJ1-2, with D hard to call. Looked up from germline, CDR1 is SGDLS and CDR2 is YYNGEE. With 5 bases removed from V and 7 bases from J, the gap between germline ends came to 15 bases. The CDR3 length is 13 residues. Here the CDR3 reads CASSGLREVGYTF. As DNA, the CDR3 is TGTGCCAGCAGTGGCCTTAGGGAAGTTGGCTACACCTTC.

Details on this clonotype: Sequence at one end of the junction differs from germline and may be a read error. The rearrangement joins TRBV6-1 to TRBJ2-2; the match to TRBD2 covers 14 bases. Germline-derived CDR1 and CDR2 are MNHNS and SASEGT. This CDR3 is built from 17 residues. The CDR3 DNA follows: TGTGCCATCAGTGACGGGACTAGCGGGAGTTTCGCCGGGGAGCTGTTTTTT. Translation: CAISDGTSGSFAGELFF.

In this sample, this clonotype turned up many times. The chain uses TRBV28 and TRBJ2-7; unclear D gene. Germline CDR1 reads MDHEN; CDR2 reads SYDVKM. The CDR3 loop spans 12 amino acids. Trimming pared 6 bases from V and 2 bases from J, leaving 8 bases between. The DNA of the CDR3 is TGTGCCAGCAGGAAAGGAACCTACGAGCAGTACTTC. Its protein is CASRKGTYEQYF.

As DNA, the CDR3 is TGTGCCAGCAGCCCCTCGGGAAGCTCTGGAAACACCATATATTTT. It translates to CASSPSGSSGNTIYF. This chain uses TRBV7-9 with TRBJ1-3; no clear D. Trimming removed 5 bases from V and 0 bases from J, with 11 bases in between. Germline assignment: CDR1 SEHNR and CDR2 FQNEAQ (reference sequence). The CDR3 runs to 15 residues.

This chain uses TRBV12-5 with TRBJ2-1; no reliable D call. Germline V CDR1 and CDR2: LGHNT, FRNRAP. The V end was cut by 6 bases, the J end by 7 bases, with 13 bases between. This CDR3 has 13 residues. For the CDR3, the DNA is TGTGCTAGTGGCCGAGCCACGAGTAATGAGCAGTTCTTC. As protein: CASGRATSNEQFF.

The CDR3 DNA reads as TGTGCCAGCAGCCAAGGGACCGCTTCTGGAAACACCATATATTTT. Residues: CASSQGTASGNTIYF. V usage is TRBV7-6 and J usage is TRBJ1-3; D possibly corresponds to TRBD1 (5 bases). V lost 5 bases to trimming and J lost 1 base, with 12 bases between them. The CDR3 runs 15 residues. Germline CDR1 reads SGHVS; CDR2 reads FNYEAQ.

The chain employs TRBV6-1 and TRBJ1-1; the D gene is possibly TRBD1 (5 bases). V gave up 7 bases and J gave up 5 bases, with 11 bases separating them. The CDR3 totals 12 residues. In germline, CDR1 is MNHNS, CDR2 SASEGT. The CDR3 DNA is TGTGCCAGCATCGGGGGTCGGACTGAAGCTTTCTTT. Translated: CASIGGRTEAFF.

In this sample, this clonotype turned up a few times. V usage is TRBV6-1 and J usage is TRBJ2-1; 7 nucleotides match TRBD2. This CDR3 has 14 residues. V shed 5 bases, J shed 3 bases, and the junction held 4 bases outside the gene matches. CDR1 is MNHNS and CDR2 is SASEGT in the germline V gene. For the CDR3, the DNA is TGTGCCAGCAGTAGGGACTACCGCTACAATGAGCAGTTCTTC. It specifies CASSRDYRYNEQFF.

This chain links TRBV19 with TRBJ1-5, with TRBD1 matching over 7 bases. Germline values: CDR1 LNHDA, CDR2 SQIVND (reference sequence). This CDR3 is built from 15 residues. V lost 3 bases to trimming and J lost 1 base; unmatched junction nucleotides: 3. CDR3 amino acids: CASSIVRGSNQPQHF. The DNA of the CDR3 is TGTGCCAGTAGTATTGTCAGGGGGAGCAATCAGCCCCAGCATTTT. Full variable domain (remainder filled in from reference TRBV19 and TRBJ1-5): DGGITQSPKYLFRKEGQNVTLSCEQNLNHDAMYWYRQDPGQGLRLIYYSQIVNDFQKGDIAEGYSVSREKKESFPLTVTSAQKNPTAFYLCASSIVRGSNQPQHFGDGTRLSIL.

In the case of this clonotype: At one of its ends the junction is not consistent with the germline gene, which may arise from a read error. J is TRBJ1-5 and V is TRBV6-1; D possibly corresponds to TRBD1 (5 bases). The CDR3 is made up of 14 amino acids. Germline values: CDR1 MNHNS, CDR2 SASEGT. The CDR3 region has the DNA TGTGCCAGCAGGCCCGGACACAAGAATCAGTCCCAGCATTTT. Translation gives CASRPGHKNQSQHF.

The genes are TRBV5-1 and TRBJ2-7; D is undetermined. This CDR3 spans 13 amino acids. Trimming shortened V by 1 base and J by 2 bases, and 7 bases separated the two germline ends. Germline CDR1 and CDR2: SGHRS and YFSETQ. In DNA, the CDR3 is TGCGCCAGCAGCTTGCAGGAAACCTACGAGCAGTACTTC. Encoded protein: CASSLQETYEQYF.

The sample holds a few counts of this clonotype. CDR3 amino acids: CASSLSHGSSGNTIYF. Written as DNA, the CDR3 is TGTGCCAGCAGCCTGTCCCATGGATCCTCTGGAAACACCATATATTTT. This chain connects TRBV7-3 to TRBJ1-3; D ambiguous. Germline values: CDR1 SGHTA, CDR2 FQGTGA. Trimming stripped 5 bases from V and 0 bases from J, with 14 bases between. The CDR3 runs 16 residues.

The V call is TRBV20-1, the J call TRBJ2-5; TRBD2 aligns across 7 bases. The length of the CDR3 is 16 residues. Germline CDR1 DFQATT, CDR2 SNEGSKA (reference sequence). J lost 1 base, V lost 2 bases, and 10 bases had no gene match. CDR3 amino acids: CSARSPSGGTQETQYF. CDR3 bases: TGCAGTGCTAGATCGCCTAGCGGAGGAACCCAAGAGACCCAGTACTTC.

The chain employs TRBV5-1 and TRBJ1-1; tentative D call: TRBD1 (6 bases). The CDR3 covers 11 residues. Germline V gene sequence: CDR1 SGHRS, CDR2 YFSETQ. Trimming took off 8 bases at V and 6 bases at J, with 11 bases between the two ends. CDR3 protein: CASTGGSEAFF. In DNA form, the CDR3 reads TGCGCCAGTACCGGGGGCTCTGAAGCTTTCTTT.

This clonotype was seen a handful of times. This sequence joins TRBV2 and TRBJ2-1; tentatively, D is TRBD2 (5 bases). Per germline, CDR1 SNHLY and CDR2 FYNNEI. Trimming left V 4 bases short and J 2 bases short, with 12 bases between. The CDR3 has 15 residues. The CDR3 bases are TGTGCCAGCAGTGGGGATAGCGTTGCCTACAATGAGCAGTTCTTC. This sequence encodes CASSGDSVAYNEQFF. The whole variable domain, filled in from reference TRBV2 and TRBJ2-1, reads EPEVTQTPSHQVTQMGQEVILRCVPISNHLYFYWYRQILGQKVEFLVSFYNNEISEKSEIFDDQFSVERPDGSNFTLKIRSTKLEDSAMYFCASSGDSVAYNEQFFGPGTRLTVL.

J is TRBJ1-4 and V is TRBV5-1; 8 nucleotides agree with TRBD1. This CDR3 contains 14 residues. Germline assignment: CDR1 SGHRS and CDR2 YFSETQ. With 4 bases clipped from V and 8 bases from J, the junction kept 7 bases outside the gene matches. The CDR3 loop reads CASSRTGSDEKLFF. The CDR3 bases are TGCGCCAGCAGCAGGACAGGGAGTGACGAAAAACTGTTTTTT. Based on the CDR3 plus reference TRBV5-1 and TRBJ1-4, the full variable domain is KAGVTQTPRYLIKTRGQQVTLSCSPISGHRSVSWYQQTPGQGLQFLFEYFSETQRNKGNFPGRFSGRQFSNSRSEMNVSTLELGDSALYLCASSRTGSDEKLFFGSGTQLSVL.

The chain carries TRBV7-6 and TRBJ1-3; D is perhaps TRBD1 (5 bases). The CDR3 has 18 amino acids. Germline V gene sequence: CDR1 SGHVS, CDR2 FNYEAQ. Between the trimmed V and J ends, which lost 0 bases and 0 bases, there was a span of 15 bases. The CDR3 DNA reads as TGTGCCAGCAGCTTAGCCCTCCGGGGACCCAGCTCTGGAAACACCATATATTTT. Translated, it gives CASSLALRGPSSGNTIYF.

This rearrangement joins TRBV12-3 or TRBV12-4 to TRBJ2-7; TRBD1 is a possible D gene (5 bases). The CDR3 has 15 amino acids. The ends were cut back, 6 bases at V and 4 bases at J, with 19 bases in the middle. The CDR3, as DNA: TGTGCCAGCAGCCAGGGTTATGGGGCTTTTTACGAGCAGTACTTC. As protein: CASSQGYGAFYEQYF.

The chain uses TRBV2 and TRBJ1-5, with D unresolved. The CDR3 is 14 amino acids. The V end was cut by 7 bases, the J end by 5 bases, with 15 bases between. Looked up from germline, CDR1 is SNHLY and CDR2 is FYNNEI. This CDR3 reads CASKRLVGYQPQHF. The CDR3 nucleotides read TGTGCCAGCAAGAGATTAGTGGGTTATCAGCCCCAGCATTTT.